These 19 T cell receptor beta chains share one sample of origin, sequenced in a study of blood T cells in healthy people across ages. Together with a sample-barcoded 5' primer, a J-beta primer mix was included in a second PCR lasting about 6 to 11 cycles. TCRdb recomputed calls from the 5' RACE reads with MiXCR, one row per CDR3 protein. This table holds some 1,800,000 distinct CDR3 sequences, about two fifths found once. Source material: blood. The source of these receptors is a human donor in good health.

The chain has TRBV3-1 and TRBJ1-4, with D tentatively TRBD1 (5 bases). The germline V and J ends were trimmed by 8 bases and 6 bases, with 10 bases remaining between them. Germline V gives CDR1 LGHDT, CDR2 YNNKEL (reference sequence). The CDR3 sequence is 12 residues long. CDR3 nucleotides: TGTGCCAGCGGGGGATCGGATGAAAAACTGTTTTTT. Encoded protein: CASGGSDEKLFF.

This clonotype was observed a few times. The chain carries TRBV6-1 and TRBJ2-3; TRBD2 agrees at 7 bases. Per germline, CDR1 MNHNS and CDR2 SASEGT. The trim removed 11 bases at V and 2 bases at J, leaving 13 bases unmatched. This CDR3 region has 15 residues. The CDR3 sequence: CAVPSGLLYTDTQYF. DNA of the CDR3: TGTGCCGTACCATCGGGACTATTATACACAGATACGCAGTATTTT.

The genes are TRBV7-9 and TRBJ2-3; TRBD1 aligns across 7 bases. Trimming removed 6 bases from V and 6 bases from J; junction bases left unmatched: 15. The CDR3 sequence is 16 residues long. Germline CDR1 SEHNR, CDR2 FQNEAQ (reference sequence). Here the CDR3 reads CASSSIQGKGADTQYF. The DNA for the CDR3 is TGTGCCAGCAGTTCAATCCAGGGGAAGGGGGCCGATACGCAGTATTTT. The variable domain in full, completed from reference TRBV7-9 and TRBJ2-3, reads DTGVSQNPRHKITKRGQNVTFRCDPISEHNRLYWYRQTLGQGPEFLTYFQNEAQLEKSRLLSDRFSAERPKGSFSTLEIQRTEQGDSAMYLCASSSIQGKGADTQYFGPGTRLTVL.

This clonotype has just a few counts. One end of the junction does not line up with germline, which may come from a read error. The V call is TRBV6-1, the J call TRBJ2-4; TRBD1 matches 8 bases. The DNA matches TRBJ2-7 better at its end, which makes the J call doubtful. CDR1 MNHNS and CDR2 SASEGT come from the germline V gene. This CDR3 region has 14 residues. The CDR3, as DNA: TGTGCCAGCAGCGAAGCAGACAGGGGCTACGAGCAGTACTTC. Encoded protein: CASSEADRGYEQYF.

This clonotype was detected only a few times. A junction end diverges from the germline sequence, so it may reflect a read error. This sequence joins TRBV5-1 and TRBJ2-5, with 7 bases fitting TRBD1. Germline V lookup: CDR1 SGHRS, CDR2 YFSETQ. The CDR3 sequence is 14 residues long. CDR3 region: CTSSFLGQIETQYF. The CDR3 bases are TGCACCAGCAGCTTCCTGGGACAGATAGAGACCCAGTACTTC.

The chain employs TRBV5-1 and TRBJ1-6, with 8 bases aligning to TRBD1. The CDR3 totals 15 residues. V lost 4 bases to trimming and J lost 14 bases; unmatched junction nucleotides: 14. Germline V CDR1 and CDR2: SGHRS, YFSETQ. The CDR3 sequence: CASSEIQGAGGTLHF. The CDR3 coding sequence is TGCGCCAGCAGCGAAATTCAGGGGGCCGGAGGTACCCTCCACTTT.

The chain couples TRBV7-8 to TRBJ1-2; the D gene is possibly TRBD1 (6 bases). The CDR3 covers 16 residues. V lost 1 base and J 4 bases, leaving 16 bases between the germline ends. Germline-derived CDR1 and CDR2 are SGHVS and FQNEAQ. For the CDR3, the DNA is TGTGCCAGCAGCTTAGAGATCGAGGGGGATTTCTATGGCTACACCTTC. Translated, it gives CASSLEIEGDFYGYTF.

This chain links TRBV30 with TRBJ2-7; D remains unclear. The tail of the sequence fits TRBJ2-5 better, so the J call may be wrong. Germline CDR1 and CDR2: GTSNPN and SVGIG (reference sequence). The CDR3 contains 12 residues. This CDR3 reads CAWSGQALTQYF. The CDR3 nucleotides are TGTGCCTGGAGTGGCCAAGCGCTGACCCAGTACTTC.

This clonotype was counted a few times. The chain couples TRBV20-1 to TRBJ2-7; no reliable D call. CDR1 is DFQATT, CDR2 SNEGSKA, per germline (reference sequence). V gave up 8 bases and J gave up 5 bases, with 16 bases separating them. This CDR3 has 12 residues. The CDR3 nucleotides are TGCAGTTCCATGAGTGGCGCCAACGAGCAGTACTTC. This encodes CSSMSGANEQYF.

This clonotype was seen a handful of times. This chain's CDR3 is CASAHQTGKLYEQYF. In DNA form, the CDR3 reads TGTGCCAGCGCACACCAGACAGGCAAACTCTACGAGCAGTACTTC. The rearrangement joins TRBV7-9 to TRBJ2-4, with a possible D match to TRBD1 (6 bases). The tail of the sequence fits TRBJ2-7 better, so the J call may be wrong. The CDR3 has 15 residues. The germline V gene has CDR1 SEHNR and CDR2 FQNEAQ (reference sequence).

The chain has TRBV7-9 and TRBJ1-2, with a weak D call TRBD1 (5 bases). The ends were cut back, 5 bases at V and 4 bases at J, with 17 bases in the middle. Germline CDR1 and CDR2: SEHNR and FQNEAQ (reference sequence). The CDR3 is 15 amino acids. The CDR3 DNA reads TGTGCCAGCAGCCCATTCGGGGGAGCTGTCTATGGCTACACCTTC. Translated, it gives CASSPFGGAVYGYTF. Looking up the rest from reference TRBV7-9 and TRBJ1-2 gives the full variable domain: DTGVSQNPRHKITKRGQNVTFRCDPISEHNRLYWYRQTLGQGPEFLTYFQNEAQLEKSRLLSDRFSAERPKGSFSTLEIQRTEQGDSAMYLCASSPFGGAVYGYTFGSGTRLTVV.

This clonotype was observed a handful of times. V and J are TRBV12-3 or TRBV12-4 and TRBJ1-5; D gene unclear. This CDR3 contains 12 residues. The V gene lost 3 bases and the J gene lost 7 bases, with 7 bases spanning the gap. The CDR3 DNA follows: TGTGCCAGCAGTTTTAACGAACAGCCCCAGCATTTT. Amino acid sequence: CASSFNEQPQHF.

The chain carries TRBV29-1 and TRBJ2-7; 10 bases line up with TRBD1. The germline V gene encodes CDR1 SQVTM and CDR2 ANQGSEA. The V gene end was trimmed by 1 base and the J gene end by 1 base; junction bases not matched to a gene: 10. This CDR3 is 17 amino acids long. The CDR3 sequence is CSVEGAPGTGVSYEQYF. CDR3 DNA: TGCAGCGTTGAAGGGGCCCCCGGGACAGGGGTTTCCTACGAGCAGTACTTC.

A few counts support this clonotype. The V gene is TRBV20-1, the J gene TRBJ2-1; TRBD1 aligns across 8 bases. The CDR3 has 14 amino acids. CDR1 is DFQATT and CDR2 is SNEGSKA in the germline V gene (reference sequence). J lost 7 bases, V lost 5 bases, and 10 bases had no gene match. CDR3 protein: CSAYSWTGRNEQFF. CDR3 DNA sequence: TGCAGTGCTTACTCCTGGACAGGGAGGAATGAGCAGTTCTTC.

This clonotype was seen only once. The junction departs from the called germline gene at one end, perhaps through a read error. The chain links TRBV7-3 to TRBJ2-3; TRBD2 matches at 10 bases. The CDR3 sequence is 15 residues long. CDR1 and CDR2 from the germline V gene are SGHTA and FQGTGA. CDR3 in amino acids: CASSFLAGDTDTQCF. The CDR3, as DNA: TGTGCCAGCAGCTTCCTAGCGGGGGACACAGATACGCAGTGTTTT.

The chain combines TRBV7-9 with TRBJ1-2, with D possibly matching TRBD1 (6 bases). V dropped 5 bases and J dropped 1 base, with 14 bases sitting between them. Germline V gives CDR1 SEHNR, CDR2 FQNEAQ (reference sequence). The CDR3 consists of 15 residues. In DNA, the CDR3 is TGTGCCAGCAGCGATGGGGGCGGACGTAACTATGGCTACACCTTC. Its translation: CASSDGGGRNYGYTF.

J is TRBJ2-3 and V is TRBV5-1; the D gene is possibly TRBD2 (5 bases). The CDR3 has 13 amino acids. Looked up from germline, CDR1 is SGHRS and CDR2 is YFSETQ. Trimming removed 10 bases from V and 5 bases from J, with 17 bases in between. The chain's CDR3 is CASRETVEDTQYF. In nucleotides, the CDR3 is TGCGCCTCAAGGGAGACGGTGGAAGATACGCAGTATTTT.

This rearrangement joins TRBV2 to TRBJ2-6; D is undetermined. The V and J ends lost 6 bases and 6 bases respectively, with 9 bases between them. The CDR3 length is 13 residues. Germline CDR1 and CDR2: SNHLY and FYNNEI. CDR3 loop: CASRIVVANVLTF. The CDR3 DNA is TGTGCCAGCAGGATAGTGGTGGCCAACGTCCTGACTTTC.

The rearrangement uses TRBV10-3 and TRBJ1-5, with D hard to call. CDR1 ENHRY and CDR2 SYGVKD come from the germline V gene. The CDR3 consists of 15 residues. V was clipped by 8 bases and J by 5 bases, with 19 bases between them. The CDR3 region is CAIGIPGSSDQPQHF. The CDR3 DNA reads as TGTGCCATCGGGATCCCAGGTAGTTCGGATCAGCCCCAGCATTTT.